This entry concerns a single T cell receptor (beta chain). As yet, its antigen is unknown. The sample belongs to a study of early T cells in non-severe SARS-CoV-2 infection. Whole-study results and caveats: Clonotype matching in VDJdb favored anti-spike CD8 responses and did not capture private and CD4 specificities.

Unique molecular identifiers were added to individual cDNA molecules. A single record per CDR3 protein comes from TCRdb applying MiXCR to the 5' RACE reads. The sample includes about 63,000 distinct CDR3 sequences, 10% to 15% of them seen just once. The specimen was whole blood. The clonotype comes from an adult who was a healthcare worker with PCR-confirmed SARS-CoV-2 infection or an uninfected control (not recorded which).

This CDR3 is CASSRVGKNIQYF. The CDR3 DNA follows: TGCGCCAGCAGCCGAGTAGGCAAAAACATTCAGTACTTC. The chain joins TRBV4-1 to TRBJ2-4; D is undetermined. Per the germline V gene, CDR1 is MGHRA and CDR2 is YSYEKL. The ends were cut back, 4 bases at V and 3 bases at J, with 7 bases in the middle. The CDR3 is made up of 13 amino acids.